This T cell receptor beta chain was sequenced in a study of T cells in Graves' hyperthyroidism and ophthalmopathy. At the level of the study: Blood from the periphery was taken at initial diagnosis, before any treatment.

Uncontrolled infection, other autoimmune disease, pregnancy or lactation disqualified patients from enrolment. Study results and limitations: Most clonotypes expanded in thyroid above 0.001 were likewise present in blood. Ophthalmopathy onset followed model prediction by a median approximately seven months.

There are 16 residues in the CDR3. The germline CDR1 and CDR2 sequences are MGHRA and YSYEKL. V shed 0 bases and J shed 4 bases, with 13 bases lying between them. This clonotype was counted ten times or more. Its cognate antigen is unknown. The source material, RNA transcripts, was used to amplify TCR beta CDR3 regions. First-round RT-PCR with HTBI primers amplified the TCR CDR3 region. TCRdb used MiXCR to reprocess the multiplex PCR reads, holding one entry per CDR3 protein. The sample holds about 300,000 distinct CDR3 sequences, 10% to 15% seen once. The clonotype originates from a woman in her thirties with Graves' hyperthyroidism that later progressed to Graves' ophthalmopathy. The sequencing sample was made of blood. V gene TRBV4-1 combines with J gene TRBJ2-1, with no clear D. The CDR3 reads CASSQDHLTRYNEQFF. CDR3 nucleotides: TGCGCCAGCAGCCAAGATCATCTAACGAGATACAATGAGCAGTTCTTC.